These T cell receptor beta chains were read from a single sample in a study of cytomegalovirus exposure and HLA in healthy donors. Sequenced by immunoSEQ multiplex PCR; TCRdb stores in-frame clones only, minus some. The sample contains roughly 250,000 clones, 84% of which appear only once. Sequenced sample: PBMCs. These receptor sequences come from a woman aged 40 to 55 in good health and CMV-seropositive. Both conserved end residues are part of each CDR3. The D gene is left open where the match is weak. Size is stated for part of the rows, as once, few or many counts, or as a class when the clone is expanded.

V gene	CDR3 length	clone size	J gene	D gene	CDR3 protein	CDR3 DNA
TRBV19	16	.	TRBJ1-2	.	CASSITGGGRNYGYTF	TGTGCCAGTAGTATCACAGGTGGGGGCCGGAACTATGGCTACACCTTC
TRBV19	15	.	TRBJ2-7	TRBD2	CASRVLAGASYEQYF	TGTGCCAGTAGAGTACTAGCGGGAGCATCCTACGAGCAGTACTTC
TRBV10-2	15	.	TRBJ1-2	TRBD1	CASSDQTGGGYGYTF	TGCGCCAGCAGTGATCAGACAGGGGGCGGGTATGGCTACACCTTC
TRBV7-3	15	.	TRBJ2-1	TRBD2	CASSRTGLGSHEQFF	TGTGCCAGCAGCCGGACGGGACTAGGTTCCCATGAGCAGTTCTTC
TRBV11-1	16	.	TRBJ2-7	.	CASSLASTAFTYEQYF	TGTGCCAGCAGCTTAGCGTCTACTGCGTTTACCTACGAGCAGTACTTC
TRBV6-1	16	few	TRBJ1-2	TRBD1	CASSEAPGTGFYGYTF	TGTGCCAGCAGTGAAGCTCCCGGGACAGGGTTCTATGGCTACACCTTC
TRBV19	15	.	TRBJ2-2	TRBD2	CATHKTSGITGELFF	TGTGCCACCCATAAAACTAGCGGGATCACCGGGGAGCTGTTTTTT
TRBV27	14	.	TRBJ1-5	.	CASSPGPGGQPQHF	TGTGCCAGCAGTCCCGGACCTGGAGGTCAGCCCCAGCATTTT
TRBV6-5	16	few	TRBJ2-1	.	CASSSSFGGVDNEQFF	TGTGCCAGCAGTTCGTCCTTCGGCGGGGTAGACAATGAGCAGTTCTTC
TRBV7-2	15	.	TRBJ2-1	.	CASSVSGSSYNEQFF	TGTGCCAGCAGCGTTAGCGGAAGCTCCTACAATGAGCAGTTCTTC
TRBV4-2	15	.	TRBJ2-4	.	CASSQEWTSNLLQYF	TGTGCCAGCAGCCAAGAATGGACATCCAATCTCCTTCAGTACTTC
TRBV7-3	13	.	TRBJ2-3	.	CASSLGSADTQYF	TGTGCCAGCAGCTTAGGCAGTGCAGATACGCAGTATTTT
TRBV7-2	14	.	TRBJ2-7	.	CASSLGAGSYEQYF	TGTGCCAGCAGCTTAGGAGCGGGCAGCTACGAGCAGTACTTC
TRBV28	14	.	TRBJ1-6	.	CASSFSQWHSPLHF	TGTGCCAGCAGTTTTTCCCAGTGGCATTCACCCCTCCACTTT